Reported below is one T cell receptor beta chain. This clone was counted once. Its antigen target is currently unknown. One base away there is no much larger clone; base qualities are not given. The immunoSEQ Assay, a bias-controlled multiplex PCR, was used to amplify TCRbeta CDR3 regions from genomic DNA. Processing in the source paper ran as follows. Within the assay, amplification of reference gene primers was used to estimate how many nucleated cells each sample contained. To quantify the absolute abundance of each unique TCRbeta CDR3 rearrangement, sequence reads were collapsed and filtered. Productive Simpson clonality was computed per sample as the square root of Simpson's diversity index over productive rearrangements. In its TCRdb copy, this immuneACCESS table keeps in-frame sequences only and misses some clones. Where compared with another copy, unresolved V genes explain less than half of these, and the others have no known cause. That table supplies the V and J calls and clone size; D and trimming were determined from the DNA. The sample table lists under 350,000 clones, more than 85% of them with a count of one. Approximately 4.6% of the sample lies in the top ten.

Each collaborating institution followed its own protocols to collect whole blood in K2EDTA tubes. For TCRbeta analysis, collaborators shipped samples as frozen whole blood, isolated PBMCs, or DNA extracted from either of those sample types. The sample comes from a study of blood T cell repertoires in COVID-19 (dated by TCRdb to about 2020). Broadly, across the study: Samples covering the acute and convalescent phases of COVID-19 were provided by collaborators in the United States, Italy and Spain. Nearly every sample came with metadata listing a de-identified subject ID, COVID-19 status, age in years and sex. Where available, HLA class I and class II types were taken from metadata supplied by the sample provider and were not determined by assay-based typing. The prospective study material was composed of cDNA or gDNA derived from T cells, B-cell-depleted T cells, or PBMCs. Subjects who had been exposed to COVID-19, were actively infected with it, or had recovered from it provided the deeply sampled blood TCRbeta repertoires that made up the dataset. Samples came from the ongoing ImmuneRACE study (first 160 participants) plus 1,254 subjects from 6 global collaborators. A freely available public database, intended as a resource for researchers studying the immune response to SARS-CoV-2, is where the repertoires were released.

Findings and caveats that apply to the study as a whole: The amount of clinical and demographic metadata varied by source and participant and was provided uncurated.

V drops 3 bases and J drops 8 bases, leaving 20 bases in between. The CDR3 starts with the cysteine, ends with the phenylalanine, and has 15 residues. The sequence is cut down to CDR3 DNA, 45 bases in frame from base 1. CDR1 and CDR2, looked up from the germline V gene, are SGHRS and YFSETQ. This receptor was identified in a man aged 35 to 55 with acute or convalescent COVID-19. The sample comprised peripheral blood. This receptor chain uses TRBV5-1 and TRBJ1-2; D gene: possibly TRBD1, on 5 matching bases. The nucleotide sequence reads TGCGCCAGCAGCTCCCCTGGGAGGGGCGGATGGGGCTACACCTTC. It is translated as CASSSPGRGGWGYTF.